This is a list of T cell receptor beta chains from one sample in a study of shared clonotypes between healthy human individuals. Sequenced by immunoSEQ multiplex PCR; TCRdb stores in-frame clones only, minus some. The sample lists hundreds of thousands of clones, about 78% occurring once. Sequencing was carried out using memory CD4+ T cells sorted from blood. These receptors were collected from a woman aged 30 to 39 in good health. The CDR3 runs from the conserved cysteine through the conserved F or W. Fields, in order: J gene, D gene, V gene, clone size, CDR3 DNA, CDR3 protein. D genes are given only for firm matches. Part of the rows lack a size; the others show once, few, many or a class for expanded clones.

J: TRBJ2-2; D: .; V: TRBV9; size: .; DNA: TGTGCCAGCAGCGTTGTCAGGGGTAACACCGGGGAGCTGTTTTTT; CDR3: CASSVVRGNTGELFF
J: TRBJ1-1; D: TRBD1; V: TRBV9; size: .; DNA: TGTGCCAGCAGCTCCCACACAGGGGAGGGGAACACTGAAGCTTTCTTT; CDR3: CASSSHTGEGNTEAFF
J: TRBJ1-6; D: TRBD1; V: TRBV30; size: .; DNA: TGTGCCTGGAGTTCACCGGGGACAGTGAATCCACCCCTCCACTTT; CDR3: CAWSSPGTVNPPLHF
J: TRBJ2-2; D: .; V: TRBV5-1; size: few; DNA: TGCGCCAGCAGCGTGGGGAACGGGGGCGCCGGGGAGCTGTTTTTT; CDR3: CASSVGNGGAGELFF
J: TRBJ2-6; D: TRBD1; V: TRBV28; size: .; DNA: TGTGCCAGCAGTACCTCAGACAGGGCTGGGGCCAACGTCCTGACTTTC; CDR3: CASSTSDRAGANVLTF
J: TRBJ1-2; D: .; V: TRBV30; size: .; DNA: TGTGCCTGGACCTCTTTGGGGGGCTACACCTTC; CDR3: CAWTSLGGYTF
J: TRBJ2-1; D: .; V: TRBV10-2; size: .; DNA: TGCGCCAGCAGTCCCCTCGGGCCCTCCTACAATGAGCAGTTCTTC; CDR3: CASSPLGPSYNEQFF
J: TRBJ1-2; D: .; V: TRBV19; size: few; DNA: TGTGCCAGTAGTATATACCAGCGGAATGGCTACACCTTC; CDR3: CASSIYQRNGYTF
J: TRBJ1-5; D: .; V: TRBV28; size: .; DNA: TGTGCCAGCAGTTTAAATAGATGGGCAGGGTTTGGAGGCCAGCCCCAGCATTTT; CDR3: CASSLNRWAGFGGQPQHF
J: TRBJ2-1; D: TRBD2; V: TRBV28; size: .; DNA: TGTGCCAGCAGTTTATCGACAGCGGGGGCGCGTAATGAGCAGTTCTTC; CDR3: CASSLSTAGARNEQFF
J: TRBJ2-2; D: TRBD2; V: TRBV4-1; size: .; DNA: TGCGCCAGCAGCCCCTCCGGGGGAACTAGCGGGAGATTGGGGGCCGGGGAGCTGTTTTTT; CDR3: CASSPSGGTSGRLGAGELFF
J: TRBJ2-6; D: .; V: TRBV7-2; size: .; DNA: TGTGCCAGCAGCTCACTATCGAGACGACAAAGTCGGGCCAACGTCCTGACTTTC; CDR3: CASSSLSRRQSRANVLTF
J: TRBJ2-7; D: TRBD2; V: TRBV29-1; size: .; DNA: TGCACCGGGACTAGCGGGAGCTACGAGCAGTACTTC; CDR3: CTGTSGSYEQYF
J: TRBJ2-7; D: TRBD1; V: TRBV10-3; size: .; DNA: TGTGCCATCAGTGAGTCGATTGGACAGGGACCAAATGTGGAGCAGTACTTC; CDR3: CAISESIGQGPNVEQYF
J: TRBJ2-3; D: TRBD2; V: TRBV6-6; size: .; DNA: TGTGCCAGCAGTTTACTAGCGGGAACAGATACGCAGTATTTT; CDR3: CASSLLAGTDTQYF
J: TRBJ2-5; D: .; V: TRBV14; size: few; DNA: TGTGCCAGCAGCCCCTTATCGTGGGGCCAAGAGACCCAGTACTTC; CDR3: CASSPLSWGQETQYF
J: TRBJ2-7; D: TRBD1; V: TRBV29-1; size: .; DNA: TGCAGCGTCGCCACTACAGGGGGCTTCCACGAGCAGTACTTC; CDR3: CSVATTGGFHEQYF
J: TRBJ2-5; D: .; V: TRBV28; size: .; DNA: TGTGCCAGTCACACACTCCACAGGGCCCAAGAGACCCAGTACTTC; CDR3: CASHTLHRAQETQYF
J: TRBJ2-4; D: .; V: TRBV29-1; size: few; DNA: TGCAGCGTATCGACGGAAGGGCAGGGCATTCAGTACTTC; CDR3: CSVSTEGQGIQYF
J: TRBJ1-2; D: TRBD1; V: TRBV2; size: once; DNA: TGTGCCAGCGGAGGGGGCCAGGGGAACGGCTACACCTTC; CDR3: CASGGGQGNGYTF
J: TRBJ2-3; D: .; V: TRBV12-1; size: many; DNA: TGTGCCAGCAGCCTTCTGCCGGGACTCAGCGTAGATACGCAGTATTTT; CDR3: CASSLLPGLSVDTQYF
J: TRBJ1-1; D: .; V: TRBV9; size: .; DNA: TGTGCCAGCAGCGGGACAGAGAACACTGAAGCTTTCTTT; CDR3: CASSGTENTEAFF
J: TRBJ2-2; D: TRBD1; V: TRBV27; size: .; DNA: TGTGCCAGCAGTTTAATGGTCAGGGGGTATCAAAACACCGGGGAGCTGTTTTTT; CDR3: CASSLMVRGYQNTGELFF
J: TRBJ1-2; D: TRBD1; V: TRBV5-1; size: .; DNA: TGCGCCAGCAGCTTGGTAGTCAGGGGGCAGGATGGCTACACCTTC; CDR3: CASSLVVRGQDGYTF
J: TRBJ2-7; D: .; V: TRBV6-6; size: once; DNA: TGTGCCAGCAGTTACTCCCCAGGCCCCTACGAGCAGTACTTC; CDR3: CASSYSPGPYEQYF
J: TRBJ1-2; D: TRBD1; V: TRBV7-2; size: .; DNA: TGTGCCAGCAGCTTAGTCACAGGGGGTGGCTATGGCTACACCTTC; CDR3: CASSLVTGGGYGYTF
J: TRBJ2-7; D: TRBD2; V: TRBV7-2; size: .; DNA: TGTGCCAGCGGACTAGCGGGATCCTACGAGCAGTACTTC; CDR3: CASGLAGSYEQYF
J: TRBJ2-5; D: TRBD1; V: TRBV2; size: .; DNA: TGTGCCAGCAGTGAGTGGCAGGGGGCGGGAACCCAGTACTTC; CDR3: CASSEWQGAGTQYF
J: TRBJ2-7; D: .; V: TRBV2; size: .; DNA: TGTGCCAGCGGACCTATACGGGGCTACGAGCAGTACTTC; CDR3: CASGPIRGYEQYF
J: TRBJ2-1; D: .; V: TRBV6-4; size: .; DNA: TGTGCCAGCAGTAGGGAGGTTACCTCCTACAATGAGCAGTTCTTC; CDR3: CASSREVTSYNEQFF
J: TRBJ2-5; D: .; V: TRBV7-2; size: once; DNA: TGTGCCAGCAGCTTCAAAGCGACCCAAGAGACCCAGTACTTC; CDR3: CASSFKATQETQYF
J: TRBJ2-3; D: TRBD1; V: TRBV5-1; size: .; DNA: TGCGCCAGCAGCCTTAGTTTGGACAGGGACACGCAGTATTTT; CDR3: CASSLSLDRDTQYF
J: TRBJ2-7; D: .; V: TRBV19; size: .; DNA: TGTGCCAGTAGTAAGGGCCCGGGGGGCGGACTACGAGAGCAGTACTTC; CDR3: CASSKGPGGGLREQYF
J: TRBJ2-2; D: .; V: TRBV27; size: .; DNA: TGTGCCAGCAGTCAGGGCCCGGCTGGGGAGCTGTTTTTT; CDR3: CASSQGPAGELFF
J: TRBJ2-3; D: TRBD2; V: TRBV29-1; size: .; DNA: TGCAGCGTTGAGACTCCCAGCGGGAGTCCGAATACGCAGTATTTT; CDR3: CSVETPSGSPNTQYF
J: TRBJ2-5; D: TRBD2; V: TRBV6-5; size: .; DNA: TGTGCCAGCAGTTCTAGCGGGAAGGGGCATGAGACCCAGTACTTC; CDR3: CASSSSGKGHETQYF
J: TRBJ1-2; D: TRBD1; V: TRBV6-6; size: .; DNA: TGTGCCAGCACCCCGGACAGGGGGTTGCGTGGCTACACCTTC; CDR3: CASTPDRGLRGYTF
J: TRBJ1-5; D: TRBD1; V: TRBV19; size: .; DNA: TGTGCCAGTAGATCCGGGACAGGCGAAAATCAGCCCCAGCATTTT; CDR3: CASRSGTGENQPQHF
J: TRBJ2-3; D: .; V: TRBV19; size: .; DNA: TGTGCGAGTAGTGGCCGGGGACTTCGCGCAGATACGCAGTATTTT; CDR3: CASSGRGLRADTQYF
J: TRBJ2-3; D: TRBD2; V: TRBV5-1; size: .; DNA: TGCGCCAGCAGCTCTCCTAGCGGCAGCACAGATACGCAGTATTTT; CDR3: CASSSPSGSTDTQYF
J: TRBJ2-2; D: TRBD2; V: TRBV11-2; size: .; DNA: TGTGCCAGCAGCCCATTAAGACTAGCGGACACCGGGGAGCTGTTTTTT; CDR3: CASSPLRLADTGELFF
J: TRBJ2-2; D: TRBD2; V: TRBV6-5; size: .; DNA: TGTGCCAGCAGTCGGACTAGCGGCAACACCGGGGAGCTGTTTTTT; CDR3: CASSRTSGNTGELFF
J: TRBJ2-4; D: .; V: TRBV2; size: .; DNA: TGTGCCAGCAAACTCCAGACGGTGTACATTCAGTACTTC; CDR3: CASKLQTVYIQYF
J: TRBJ2-5; D: TRBD1; V: TRBV28; size: .; DNA: TGTGCCAGCGGAAACAGGGGGCGAGAGACCCAGTACTTC; CDR3: CASGNRGRETQYF
J: TRBJ2-7; D: TRBD1; V: TRBV27; size: .; DNA: TGTGCCAGCAGTCACCTCCAGGGGGCAGACGAGCAGTACTTC; CDR3: CASSHLQGADEQYF
J: TRBJ1-5; D: .; V: TRBV28; size: .; DNA: TGTGCCAGCAGTTTATCCCTCAGCAATCAGCCCCAGCATTTT; CDR3: CASSLSLSNQPQHF
J: TRBJ1-2; D: .; V: TRBV30; size: .; DNA: TGTGCCTGGAGTGTACATGCAGCCCCATATGGCTACACCTTC; CDR3: CAWSVHAAPYGYTF
J: TRBJ1-5; D: .; V: TRBV7-2; size: .; DNA: TGTGCCAGCAGCTTGGTCCCTAATCAGCCCCAGCATTTT; CDR3: CASSLVPNQPQHF
J: TRBJ2-3; D: TRBD2; V: TRBV28; size: .; DNA: TGTGCCAGCAGTCATATAGCGGGCGCCACGGCAGATACGCAGTATTTT; CDR3: CASSHIAGATADTQYF
J: TRBJ1-1; D: .; V: TRBV19; size: few; DNA: TGTGCCAGTCAGGGAGTCACTGAAGCTTTCTTT; CDR3: CASQGVTEAFF
J: TRBJ2-1; D: TRBD2; V: TRBV7-9; size: .; DNA: TGTGCCAGCAGCTTACCCTTCGCCGGGGGGAAAAATGAGCAGTTCTTC; CDR3: CASSLPFAGGKNEQFF
J: TRBJ1-1; D: .; V: TRBV5-1; size: .; DNA: TGCGCCAGCAGCCGCAACAGGGACTCTGAAGCTTTCTTT; CDR3: CASSRNRDSEAFF
J: TRBJ1-1; D: .; V: TRBV27; size: .; DNA: TGTGCCAGCGCCCGGGGGGAAAACACTGAAGCTTTCTTT; CDR3: CASARGENTEAFF
J: TRBJ1-1; D: .; V: TRBV6-6; size: .; DNA: TGTGCCAGCAGTAAGGGAATTACAGTGAACACTGAAGCTTTCTTT; CDR3: CASSKGITVNTEAFF
J: TRBJ2-3; D: .; V: TRBV29-1; size: .; DNA: TGCAGCGTTGCAACCCCGGGACACTATAGCACAGATACGCAGTATTTT; CDR3: CSVATPGHYSTDTQYF
J: TRBJ2-7; D: .; V: TRBV28; size: .; DNA: TGTGCCAGCAGTGCGGACATTCCCTACGAGCAGTACTTC; CDR3: CASSADIPYEQYF